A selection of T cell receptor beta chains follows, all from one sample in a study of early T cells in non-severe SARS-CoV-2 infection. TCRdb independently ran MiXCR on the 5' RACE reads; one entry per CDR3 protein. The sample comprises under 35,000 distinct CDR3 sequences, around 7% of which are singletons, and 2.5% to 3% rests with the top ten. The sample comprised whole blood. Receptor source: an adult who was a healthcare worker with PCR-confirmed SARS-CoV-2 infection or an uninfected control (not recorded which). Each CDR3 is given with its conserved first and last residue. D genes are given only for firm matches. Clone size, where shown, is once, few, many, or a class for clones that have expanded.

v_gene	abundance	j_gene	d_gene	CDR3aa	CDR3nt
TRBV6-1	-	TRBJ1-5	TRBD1	CASSERDRLVRSNQPQHF	TGTGCCAGCAGTGAAAGGGACAGGCTTGTGAGAAGCAATCAGCCCCAGCATTTT
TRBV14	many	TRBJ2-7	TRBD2	CASSTRLAGGRTYEQYF	TGTGCCAGCAGCACTCGACTAGCGGGAGGGCGAACCTACGAGCAGTACTTC
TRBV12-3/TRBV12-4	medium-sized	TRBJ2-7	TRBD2	CASSPGLHYEQYF	TGTGCCAGCAGTCCGGGACTACACTACGAGCAGTACTTC
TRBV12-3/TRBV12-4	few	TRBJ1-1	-	CASSLAEMNTEAFF	TGTGCCAGCAGTTTGGCGGAGATGAACACTGAAGCTTTCTTT
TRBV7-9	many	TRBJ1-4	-	CASSMAEANEKLFF	TGTGCCAGCTCAATGGCGGAGGCTAATGAAAAACTGTTTTTT
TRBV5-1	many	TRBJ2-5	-	CASSRDGLVVEETQYF	TGCGCCAGCAGCAGGGACGGGCTTGTAGTTGAAGAGACCCAGTACTTC
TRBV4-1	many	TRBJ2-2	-	CASSPLSGELFF	TGCGCCAGCAGCCCATTATCCGGGGAGCTGTTTTTT
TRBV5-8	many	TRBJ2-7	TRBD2	CASSLGLALNEQYF	TGTGCCAGCAGCTTGGGACTAGCCCTTAACGAGCAGTACTTC
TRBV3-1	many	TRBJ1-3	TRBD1	CASSPAWTGLGNTIYF	TGTGCCAGCAGCCCAGCCTGGACAGGGCTTGGAAACACCATATATTTT
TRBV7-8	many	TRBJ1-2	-	CASSLAIGAIRANYGYTF	TGTGCCAGCAGCTTAGCGATCGGGGCCATACGAGCTAACTATGGCTACACCTTC
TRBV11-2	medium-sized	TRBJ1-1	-	CASSLSWAVNTEAFF	TGTGCCAGCAGCTTAAGTTGGGCGGTGAACACTGAAGCTTTCTTT
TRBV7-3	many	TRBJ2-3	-	CASSVFSTDTQYF	TGTGCCAGCAGCGTCTTTAGCACAGATACGCAGTATTTT
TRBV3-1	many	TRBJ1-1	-	CASSRKGRSEAFF	TGTGCCAGCAGCCGAAAGGGGCGCAGTGAAGCTTTCTTT